Below, 6 T cell receptor beta chains from the same sample are listed, as sequenced in a study of vaccination and CD4 T cells after COVID-19. Their recognized antigens are unknown. An Oncomine TCR Beta short-read assay was used to sequence the DNA from cultured CD4+ T cells. One entry per CDR3 protein results from TCRdb running MiXCR on the PCR reads. This sample has tens of thousands of distinct CDR3 sequences, with 38% found just once. The sample's treatment: roughly 11-day PBMC culture with coronavirus spike peptide pools or control peptides (ViraFEST assay). The material sequenced was CD4+ T cells from blood, cultured in vitro, taken before SARS-CoV-2 vaccination. All receptors come from a human donor who received a COVID-19 vaccine.

The chain combines TRBV20-1 with TRBJ2-7, with TRBD1 matching over 8 bases. V shed 6 bases and J 5 bases; nucleotides not matched to a gene: 9. From germline, CDR1 is DFQATT and CDR2 SNEGSKA (reference sequence). The CDR3 extends over 13 amino acids. DNA of the CDR3: TGCAGTGCCAATCCGACAGGGGTCAACGAGCAGTACTTC. Its protein is CSANPTGVNEQYF.

This clonotype has a handful of counts. The chain combines TRBV6-1 with TRBJ1-1; perhaps TRBD1 as D (5 bases). This CDR3 is built from 13 residues. V lost 6 bases to trimming and J lost 1 base, with 9 bases between them. Germline assignment: CDR1 MNHNS and CDR2 SASEGT. DNA of the CDR3: TGTGCCAGCAGCAGGGATGGGAACACTGAAGCTTTCTTT. Its translation is CASSRDGNTEAFF.

The V call is TRBV7-6, the J call TRBJ1-6; D possibly corresponds to TRBD1 (6 bases). V lost 4 bases and J lost 7, with 20 bases in between. The CDR3 has 17 amino acids. CDR1 is SGHVS and CDR2 is FNYEAQ in the germline V gene. As DNA, the CDR3 is TGTGCCAGCAGCTCCCGGACGGGTCTGGGGGGCAATTCACCCCTCCACTTT. Encoded protein: CASSSRTGLGGNSPLHF.

The chain has TRBV2 and TRBJ2-7, with D maybe TRBD1 (5 bases). V dropped 7 bases and J dropped 4 bases, with 8 bases sitting between them. This CDR3 region has 11 residues. Germline V CDR1 and CDR2: SNHLY, FYNNEI. The DNA of the CDR3 is TGTGCCAGCAAGACAGAGTACGAGCAGTACTTC. Translated: CASKTEYEQYF. The full variable domain, with the rest looked up from reference TRBV2 and TRBJ2-7, is EPEVTQTPSHQVTQMGQEVILRCVPISNHLYFYWYRQILGQKVEFLVSFYNNEISEKSEIFDDQFSVERPDGSNFTLKIRSTKLEDSAMYFCASKTEYEQYFGPGTRLTVT.

This clonotype has just one count. A junction boundary mismatches the germline segment, possibly from a read error. The chain has TRBV6-4 and TRBJ1-2; maybe TRBD1 (6 bases). CDR3 length equals 16 residues. Germline V CDR1 and CDR2: MRHNA, SNTAGT. CDR3 in amino acids: CASSPSWGGGTDGYTF. CDR3 nucleotide sequence: TGCGCCAGCAGTCCCTCTTGGGGGGGCGGCACCGATGGCTACACCTTC.

This chain uses TRBV7-9 with TRBJ2-3, with 11 bases matching TRBD2. CDR3 length: 18 amino acids. Germline CDR1 reads SEHNR; CDR2 reads FQNEAQ (reference sequence). The trim removed 5 bases at V and 3 bases at J, leaving 13 bases unmatched. The CDR3 DNA sequence: TGTGCCAGCAGCCCCGCTAGCGGGGGGTCGCCCCGGACAGATACGCAGTATTTT. It yields the protein CASSPASGGSPRTDTQYF.